This entry features one TCR beta chain sequence. Profiling relied on immunoSEQ multiplex PCR, and the TCRdb table lists in-frame clones only, not all of them. The sample contains 430,000 or so clones, about 91% of which appear only once. The sample's treatment: some 19 received Ad26.COV2.S at low or high dose, single or two shots; about 5 received placebo; per-sample allocation not given. The investigators took samples on day 63 after the first vaccine or placebo injection. It was Wuhan-strain SARS-CoV-2 spike that the Ad26 vaccine vector expressed. The sample originates from a study of Ad26.COV2.S vaccination and SARS-CoV-2 variants. At the level of the study: Trial arm assignment for the donor was COV1001 Ad26.COV2.S.

The CDR3 has 15 amino acids. Between the trimmed V and J ends, which lost 1 base and 0 bases, there was a span of 10 bases. Germline CDR1 reads MNHNS; CDR2 reads SASEGT. The clonotype was recovered from a person aged 18-60 years who received the Ad26.COV2.S COVID-19 vaccine or a placebo. The sample here was peripheral blood, taken in a trial of Ad26.COV2.S vaccine versus placebo. The J gene is TRBJ2-7, the V gene TRBV6-1, with D maybe TRBD1 (5 bases). CDR3 in DNA: TGTGCCAGCAGTGAAGGACAGCCAAACTCCTACGAGCAGTACTTC. Translation: CASSEGQPNSYEQYF.